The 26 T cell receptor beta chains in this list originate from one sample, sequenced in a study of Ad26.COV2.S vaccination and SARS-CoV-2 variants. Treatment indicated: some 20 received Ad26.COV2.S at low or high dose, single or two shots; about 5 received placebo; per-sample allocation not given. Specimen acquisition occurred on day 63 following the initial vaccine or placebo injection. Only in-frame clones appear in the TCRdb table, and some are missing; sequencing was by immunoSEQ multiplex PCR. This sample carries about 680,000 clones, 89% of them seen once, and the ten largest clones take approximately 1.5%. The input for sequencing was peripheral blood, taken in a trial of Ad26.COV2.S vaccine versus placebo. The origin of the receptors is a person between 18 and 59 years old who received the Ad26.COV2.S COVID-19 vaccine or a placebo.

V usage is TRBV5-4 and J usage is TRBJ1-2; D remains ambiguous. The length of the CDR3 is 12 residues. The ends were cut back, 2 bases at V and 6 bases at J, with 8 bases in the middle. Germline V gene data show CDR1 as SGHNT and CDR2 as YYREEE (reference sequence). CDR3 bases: TGTGCCAGCAGCTTTAATGGGAATGGCTACACCTTC. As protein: CASSFNGNGYTF.

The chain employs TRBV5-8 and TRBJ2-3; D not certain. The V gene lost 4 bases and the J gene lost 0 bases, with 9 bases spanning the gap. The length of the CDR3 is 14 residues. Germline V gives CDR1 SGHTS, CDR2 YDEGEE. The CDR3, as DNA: TGTGCCAGCAGCCCAAGAAGGAGCACAGATACGCAGTATTTT. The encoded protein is CASSPRRSTDTQYF.

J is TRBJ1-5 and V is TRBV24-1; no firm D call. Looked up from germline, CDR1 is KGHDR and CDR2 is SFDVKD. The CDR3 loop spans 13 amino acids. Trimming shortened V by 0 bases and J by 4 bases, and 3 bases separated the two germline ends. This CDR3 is CATSDLNNQPQHF. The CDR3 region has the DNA TGTGCCACCAGTGATTTGAATAATCAGCCCCAGCATTTT.

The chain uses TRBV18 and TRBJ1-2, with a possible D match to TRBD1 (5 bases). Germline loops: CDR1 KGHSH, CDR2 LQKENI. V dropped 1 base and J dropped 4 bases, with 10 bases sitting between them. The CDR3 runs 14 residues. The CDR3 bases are TGTGCCAGCTCACCACTCGGGGCCAGCTATGGCTACACCTTC. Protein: CASSPLGASYGYTF.

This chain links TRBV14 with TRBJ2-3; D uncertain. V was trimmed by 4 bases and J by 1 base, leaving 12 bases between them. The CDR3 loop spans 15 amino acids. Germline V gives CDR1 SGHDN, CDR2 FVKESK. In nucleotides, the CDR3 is TGTGCCAGCAGCCGACGGGTCCCTGGCACAGATACGCAGTATTTT. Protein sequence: CASSRRVPGTDTQYF.

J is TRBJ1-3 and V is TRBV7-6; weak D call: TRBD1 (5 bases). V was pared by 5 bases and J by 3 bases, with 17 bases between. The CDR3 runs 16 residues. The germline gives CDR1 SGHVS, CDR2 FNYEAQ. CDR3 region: CASSALMGGGGNTIYF. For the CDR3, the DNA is TGTGCCAGCAGCGCCCTGATGGGGGGGGGTGGAAACACCATATATTTT.

Written as DNA, the CDR3 is TGTGCCACCAGTGATTCTCGTGGAGGGGGATTCTACGAGCAGTACTTC. This translates into CATSDSRGGGFYEQYF. The chain carries TRBV24-1 and TRBJ2-7; D may be TRBD1 or TRBD2 (6 bases each). CDR3 size: 16 residues. CDR1 is KGHDR and CDR2 is SFDVKD in the germline V gene. V lost 2 bases and J lost 3, with 16 bases in between.

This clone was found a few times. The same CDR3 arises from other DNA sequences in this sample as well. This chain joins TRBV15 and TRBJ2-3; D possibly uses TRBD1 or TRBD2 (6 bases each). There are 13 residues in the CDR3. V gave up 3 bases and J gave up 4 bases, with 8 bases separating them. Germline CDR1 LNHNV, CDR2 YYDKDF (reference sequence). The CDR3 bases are TGTGCCACCAGCAGGGGGGGCTCAGATACGCAGTATTTT. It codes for CATSRGGSDTQYF. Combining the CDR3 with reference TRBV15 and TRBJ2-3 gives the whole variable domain DAMVIQNPRYQVTQFGKPVTLSCSQTLNHNVMYWYQQKSSQAPKLLFHYYDKDFNNEADTPDNFQSRRPNTSFCFLDIRSPGLGDTAMYLCATSRGGSDTQYFGPGTRLTVL.

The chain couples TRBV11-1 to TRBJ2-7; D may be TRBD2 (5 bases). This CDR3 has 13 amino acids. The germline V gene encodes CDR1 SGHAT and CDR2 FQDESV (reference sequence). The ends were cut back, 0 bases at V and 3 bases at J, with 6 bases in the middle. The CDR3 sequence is CASSLATSYEQYF. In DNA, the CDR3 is TGTGCCAGCAGCTTAGCAACTAGCTACGAGCAGTACTTC.

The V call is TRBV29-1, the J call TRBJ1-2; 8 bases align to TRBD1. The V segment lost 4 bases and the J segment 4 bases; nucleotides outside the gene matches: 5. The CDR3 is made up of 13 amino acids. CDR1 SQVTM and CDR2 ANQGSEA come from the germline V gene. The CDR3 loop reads CSVVDRGGYGYTF. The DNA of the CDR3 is TGCAGCGTTGTCGACAGGGGAGGCTATGGCTACACCTTC.

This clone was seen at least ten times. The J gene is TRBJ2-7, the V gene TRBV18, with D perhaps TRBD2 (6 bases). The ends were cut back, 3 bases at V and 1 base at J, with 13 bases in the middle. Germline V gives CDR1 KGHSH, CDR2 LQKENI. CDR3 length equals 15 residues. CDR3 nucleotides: TGTGCCAGCTCACCCTCTAGCGTAACATCCTACGAGCAGTACTTC. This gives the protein CASSPSSVTSYEQYF. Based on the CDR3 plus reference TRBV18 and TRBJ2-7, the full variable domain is NAGVMQNPRHLVRRRGQEARLRCSPMKGHSHVYWYRQLPEEGLKFMVYLQKENIIDESGMPKERFSAEFPKEGPSILRIQQVVRGDSAAYFCASSPSSVTSYEQYFGPGTRLTVT.

In DNA, the CDR3 is TGTGCCAGCAGTTTAGAGAGCGGGAGGAATGAGCAGTTCTTC. It yields the protein CASSLESGRNEQFF. This rearrangement joins TRBV27 to TRBJ2-1, with TRBD2 matching 9 bases. This CDR3 has 14 residues. Unmatched junction bases numbered 3, after V lost 2 bases and J lost 7 bases. CDR1 and CDR2 from the germline V gene are MNHEY and SMNVEV (reference sequence).

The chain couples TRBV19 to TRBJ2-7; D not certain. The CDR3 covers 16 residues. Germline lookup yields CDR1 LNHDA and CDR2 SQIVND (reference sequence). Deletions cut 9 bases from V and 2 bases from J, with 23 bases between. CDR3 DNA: TGTGCCAGCCCTCTCGGGTCCCAAACCGTCCCCTACGAGCAGTACTTC. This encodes CASPLGSQTVPYEQYF.

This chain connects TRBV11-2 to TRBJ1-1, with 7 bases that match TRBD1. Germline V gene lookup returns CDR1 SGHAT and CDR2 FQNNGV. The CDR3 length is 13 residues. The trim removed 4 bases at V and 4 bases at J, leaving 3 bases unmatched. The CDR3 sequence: CASSSSGGTEAFF. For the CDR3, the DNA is TGTGCCAGCAGCTCTTCAGGGGGCACTGAAGCTTTCTTT.

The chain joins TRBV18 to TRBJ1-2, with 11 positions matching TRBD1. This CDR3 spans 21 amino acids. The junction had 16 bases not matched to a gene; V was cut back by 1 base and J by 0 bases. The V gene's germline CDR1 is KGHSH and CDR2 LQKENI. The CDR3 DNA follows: TGTGCCAGCTCACCACGGGACAGGGGGGTCCCATCGGCAGAAGCTAACTATGGCTACACCTTC. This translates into CASSPRDRGVPSAEANYGYTF.

CDR3 residues: CASRKGTEAFF. The CDR3 region has the DNA TGTGCCAGCAGGAAGGGCACTGAAGCTTTCTTT. The chain links TRBV11-2 to TRBJ1-1; no firm D call. The CDR3 covers 11 residues. V lost 6 bases and J 4 bases, leaving 6 bases between the germline ends. CDR1 and CDR2 from the germline V gene are SGHAT and FQNNGV.

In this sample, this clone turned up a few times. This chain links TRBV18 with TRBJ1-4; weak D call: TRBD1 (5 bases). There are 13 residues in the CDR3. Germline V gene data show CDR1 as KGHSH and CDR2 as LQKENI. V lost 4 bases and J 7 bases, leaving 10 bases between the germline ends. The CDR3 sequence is CASSLGTVEKLFF. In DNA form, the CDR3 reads TGTGCCAGCTCACTCGGGACGGTTGAAAAACTGTTTTTT. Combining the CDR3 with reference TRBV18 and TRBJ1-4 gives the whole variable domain NAGVMQNPRHLVRRRGQEARLRCSPMKGHSHVYWYRQLPEEGLKFMVYLQKENIIDESGMPKERFSAEFPKEGPSILRIQQVVRGDSAAYFCASSLGTVEKLFFGSGTQLSVL.

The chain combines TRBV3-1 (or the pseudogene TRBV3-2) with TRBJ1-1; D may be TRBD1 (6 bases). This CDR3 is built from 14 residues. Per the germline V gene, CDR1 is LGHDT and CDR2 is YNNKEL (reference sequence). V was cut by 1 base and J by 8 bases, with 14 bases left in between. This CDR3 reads CASSQVGTDREAFF. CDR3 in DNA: TGTGCCAGCAGCCAAGTTGGAACAGACAGGGAAGCTTTCTTT.

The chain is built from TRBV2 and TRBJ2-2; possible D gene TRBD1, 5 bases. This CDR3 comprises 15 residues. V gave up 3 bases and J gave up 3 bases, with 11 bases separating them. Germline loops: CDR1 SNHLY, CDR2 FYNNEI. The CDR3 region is CASSEWGGDTGELFF. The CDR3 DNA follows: TGTGCCAGCAGTGAGTGGGGCGGCGACACCGGGGAGCTGTTTTTT.

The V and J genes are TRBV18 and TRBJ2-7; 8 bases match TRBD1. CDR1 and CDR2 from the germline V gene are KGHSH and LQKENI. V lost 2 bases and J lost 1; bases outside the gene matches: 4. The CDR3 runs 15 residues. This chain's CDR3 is CASSPKGQASYEQYF. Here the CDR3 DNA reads TGTGCCAGCTCACCAAAGGGACAGGCGTCCTACGAGCAGTACTTC.

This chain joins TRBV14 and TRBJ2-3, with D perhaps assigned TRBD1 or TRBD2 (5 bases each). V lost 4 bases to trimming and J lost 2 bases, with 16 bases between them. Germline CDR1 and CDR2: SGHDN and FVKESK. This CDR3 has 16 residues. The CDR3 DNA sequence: TGTGCCAGCAGCCCCCGTCCGGGACCCCCCACAGATACGCAGTATTTT. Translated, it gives CASSPRPGPPTDTQYF.

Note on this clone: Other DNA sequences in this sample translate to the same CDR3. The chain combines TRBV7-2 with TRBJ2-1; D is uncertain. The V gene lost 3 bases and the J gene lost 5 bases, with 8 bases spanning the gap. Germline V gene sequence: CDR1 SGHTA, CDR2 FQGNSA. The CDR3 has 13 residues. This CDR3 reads CASSFGVNNEQFF. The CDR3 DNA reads TGTGCCAGCAGCTTTGGTGTAAACAATGAGCAGTTCTTC.

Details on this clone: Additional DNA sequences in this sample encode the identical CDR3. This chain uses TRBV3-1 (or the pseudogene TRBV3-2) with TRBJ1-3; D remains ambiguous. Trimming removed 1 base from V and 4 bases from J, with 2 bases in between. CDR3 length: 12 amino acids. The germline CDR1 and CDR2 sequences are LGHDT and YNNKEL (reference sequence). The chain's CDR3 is CASSQVGNTIYF. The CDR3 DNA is TGTGCCAGCAGCCAAGTCGGAAACACCATATATTTT.

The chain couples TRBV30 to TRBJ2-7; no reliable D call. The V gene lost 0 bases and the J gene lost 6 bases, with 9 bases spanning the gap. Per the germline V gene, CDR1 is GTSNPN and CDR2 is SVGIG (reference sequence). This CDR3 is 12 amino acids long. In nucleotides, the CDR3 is TGTGCCTGGAGTGTTCGCGCCGGCGAGCAGTACTTC. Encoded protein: CAWSVRAGEQYF.

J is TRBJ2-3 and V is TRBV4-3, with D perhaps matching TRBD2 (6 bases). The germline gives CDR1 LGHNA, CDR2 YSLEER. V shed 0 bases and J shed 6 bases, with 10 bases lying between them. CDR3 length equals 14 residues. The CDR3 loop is CASSQDLGGDTQYF. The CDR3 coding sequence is TGCGCCAGCAGCCAAGATCTAGGAGGGGATACGCAGTATTTT.

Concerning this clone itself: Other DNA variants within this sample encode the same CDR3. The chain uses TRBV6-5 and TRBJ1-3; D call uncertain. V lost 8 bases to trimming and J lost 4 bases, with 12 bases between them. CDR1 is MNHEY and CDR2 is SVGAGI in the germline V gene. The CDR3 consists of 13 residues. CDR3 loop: CASLEAAGNTIYF. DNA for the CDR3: TGTGCCAGCTTAGAGGCGGCGGGAAACACCATATATTTT.